A selection of T cell receptor beta chains follows, all from one sample in a study of neurological immune-mediated disorders. TCRdb redid the calling of the 5' RACE reads with MiXCR, one entry per CDR3 protein. The data contain more than 100,000 distinct CDR3 sequences, 10% to 12% of them singletons. Sequenced: PBMCs. The receptor source for this set is a female donor with HTLV-1-associated myelopathy (HAM/TSP). Both conserved end residues are part of each CDR3. A D gene is named only where the DNA matches it firmly.

J,V,D,CDR3
TRBJ2-1,TRBV5-5,-,CASSFSSGGLGYNEQFF
TRBJ2-3,TRBV7-2,TRBD2,CASRGLGLRTDTQYF
TRBJ1-2,TRBV5-4,-,CASSLTGQTISNYGYTF
TRBJ2-7,TRBV3-1,-,CASSRHGDEQYF
TRBJ1-1,TRBV6-5,-,CASSYRNTEAFF
TRBJ1-1,TRBV5-1,-,CASSLEAGTTEAFF
TRBJ2-3,TRBV12-3/TRBV12-4,-,CASSLNPPTDTQYF
TRBJ2-1,TRBV12-3/TRBV12-4,-,CASSSHIPNEQFF
TRBJ2-5,TRBV20-1,-,CSATMRETQYF
TRBJ2-1,TRBV4-2,-,CASSQDVRSFRNEQFF
TRBJ2-3,TRBV20-1,-,CSPFHAFTDTQYF
TRBJ2-7,TRBV13,TRBD2,CASSASGGAWEQYF
TRBJ2-7,TRBV15,-,CATSRGRDEQYF
TRBJ2-7,TRBV5-1,-,CASSLASRTAGEQYF
TRBJ1-1,TRBV18,-,CASSPSSGPAAFF
TRBJ2-3,TRBV20-1,-,CSATFPGLATDTQYF
TRBJ1-5,TRBV4-2,TRBD1,CASSQRGLNQPQHF
TRBJ2-1,TRBV6-1,TRBD1,CASSYRTGGSEQFF
TRBJ2-2,TRBV12-3/TRBV12-4,-,CASTQGGGTGELFF
TRBJ2-2,TRBV12-3/TRBV12-4,-,CASSFMGSGELFF
TRBJ1-2,TRBV2,-,CASSGTLNYGYTF
TRBJ2-7,TRBV29-1,TRBD1,CSVDLGTGTYEQYF
TRBJ2-1,TRBV9,TRBD2,CASSAHTSGGANEQFF
TRBJ2-6,TRBV6-1,TRBD2,CAGGGYESGANVLTF
TRBJ2-1,TRBV5-1,TRBD1,CASSPISGTDRPEQFF
TRBJ2-3,TRBV6-5,-,CASSGRASTDTQYF
TRBJ1-1,TRBV5-1,-,CASSAEGIMNTEAFF
TRBJ1-6,TRBV12-3/TRBV12-4,-,CASSPLDRGYNSPLHF
TRBJ2-3,TRBV28,-,CASSLKALASTDTQYF